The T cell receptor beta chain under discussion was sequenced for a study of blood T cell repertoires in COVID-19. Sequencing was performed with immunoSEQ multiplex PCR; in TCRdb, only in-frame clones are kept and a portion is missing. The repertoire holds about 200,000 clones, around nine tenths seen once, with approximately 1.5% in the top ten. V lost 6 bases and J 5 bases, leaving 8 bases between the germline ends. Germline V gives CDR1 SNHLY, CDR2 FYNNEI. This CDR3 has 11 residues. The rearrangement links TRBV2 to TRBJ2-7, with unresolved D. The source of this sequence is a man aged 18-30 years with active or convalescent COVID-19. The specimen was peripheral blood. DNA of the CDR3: TGTGCCAGCAGCCCATCCCACGAGCAGTACTTC. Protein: CASSPSHEQYF.